The 24 T cell receptor beta chains below come from one sample, sequenced in a study of shared T cell receptors in the human thymus. Libraries were prepared by immunoSEQ multiplex PCR; TCRdb keeps only in-frame clonotypes and omits some of them. The sample has roughly 500,000 clones, around three quarters seen once. This same sample was also part of a study on human thymus T cells.

Sequences were obtained from thymocytes. These receptor sequences come from a boy less than two years old with a congenital heart defect.

Note on this clone: The same CDR3 can be traced to other DNA sequences in this sample. The chain has TRBV20-1 and TRBJ2-3; D ambiguous. CDR1 is DFQATT and CDR2 is SNEGSKA in the germline V gene (reference sequence). V shed 6 bases and J shed 4 bases, with 8 bases lying between them. This CDR3 spans 11 amino acids. The CDR3 sequence is CSAPLSDTQYF. In DNA form, the CDR3 reads TGCAGTGCCCCCTTATCAGATACGCAGTATTTT.

The V gene is TRBV27, the J gene TRBJ2-7, with TRBD2 identical over 14 bases. The CDR3 has 18 residues. Trimming cost V 8 bases and J 0 bases; bases outside gene matches: 12. Germline V lookup: CDR1 MNHEY, CDR2 SMNVEV (reference sequence). The CDR3 DNA follows: TGTGCCAGCTCGCAGACTAGCGGGAGGGCCTTCCTCTCCTACGAGCAGTACTTC. It specifies CASSQTSGRAFLSYEQYF.

A single count supports this clone. The chain uses TRBV5-1 and TRBJ2-7; D may be TRBD1 (6 bases). Trimming took off 4 bases at V and 0 bases at J, with 11 bases between the two ends. Germline CDR1 SGHRS, CDR2 YFSETQ. There are 14 residues in the CDR3. CDR3 sequence reads: CASSQGTFSYEQYF. DNA for the CDR3: TGCGCCAGCAGCCAGGGGACATTCTCCTACGAGCAGTACTTC.

This clone came up once. V is TRBV7-2 and J is TRBJ1-5; possible D gene TRBD1, 5 bases. The germline V gene has CDR1 SGHTA and CDR2 FQGNSA. This CDR3 is 14 amino acids long. Trimming took off 5 bases at V and 3 bases at J, with 11 bases between the two ends. The CDR3 DNA is TGTGCCAGCAGCCCGACAGTGTTCAATCAGCCCCAGCATTTT. Encoded protein: CASSPTVFNQPQHF.

The chain joins TRBV9 to TRBJ1-2; no definite D call. The CDR3 is 15 residues long. Germline V lookup: CDR1 SGDLS, CDR2 YYNGEE. Trimming stripped 3 bases from V and 4 bases from J, with 16 bases between. CDR3 in DNA: TGTGCCAGCAGCGCCCAGGACGAGGGCCCCTATGGCTACACCTTC. This codes for CASSAQDEGPYGYTF.

The gene calls are TRBV10-1 and TRBJ2-1; maybe TRBD2 (5 bases). V dropped 0 bases and J dropped 8 bases, with 17 bases sitting between them. The CDR3 runs 16 residues. The germline CDR1 and CDR2 sequences are WNHNN and SYGVQD (reference sequence). The CDR3 bases are TGCGCCAGCAGTGAGTCAGAGGGCCCCCCGTGGTATGAGCAGTTCTTC. Protein: CASSESEGPPWYEQFF.

The rearrangement links TRBV7-8 to TRBJ1-5, with D possibly TRBD1 on 5 matching bases. In germline, CDR1 is SGHVS, CDR2 FQNEAQ. This CDR3 has 15 residues. V shed 3 bases and J shed 4 bases, with 13 bases lying between them. Here the CDR3 reads CASSLGGGLNQPQHF. The CDR3 DNA reads as TGTGCCAGCAGCTTGGGGGGAGGGTTAAATCAGCCCCAGCATTTT.

V usage is TRBV7-8 and J usage is TRBJ2-2, with TRBD2 identical over 9 bases. CDR1 is SGHVS, CDR2 FQNEAQ, per germline. Trimming at V came to 1 base and at J to 4 bases, leaving 7 bases not matched to a gene. The CDR3 is 17 amino acids. The CDR3 nucleotides read TGTGCCAGCAGCTTAGGAGTGGGCGGGAGGGGCACCGGGGAGCTGTTTTTT. Protein product: CASSLGVGGRGTGELFF.

The J gene is TRBJ2-3, the V gene TRBV4-3; unclear D gene. This CDR3 spans 15 amino acids. The germline V and J ends were trimmed by 0 bases and 6 bases, with 13 bases remaining between them. Germline V CDR1 and CDR2: LGHNA, YSLEER. The CDR3 reads CASSQDSVAADTQYF. CDR3 DNA sequence: TGCGCCAGCAGCCAAGATTCAGTGGCAGCGGATACGCAGTATTTT.

V and J are TRBV11-3 and TRBJ1-1; 7 positions agree with TRBD1. This CDR3 spans 14 amino acids. Germline V gene data show CDR1 as SGHNT and CDR2 as YENEEA. J gave up 6 bases and V 1 base, and 5 bases lay outside the gene matches. The CDR3 DNA follows: TGTGCCAGCAGCTTAGGGACAGGTAGGGCTGAAGCTTTCTTT. Amino acid sequence: CASSLGTGRAEAFF.

This rearrangement joins TRBV30 to TRBJ1-2; 10 bases are shared with TRBD1. Germline trimming cut 5 bases from V and 0 bases from J; bases unmatched to any gene: 6. CDR1 and CDR2 (germline): GTSNPN, SVGIG (reference sequence). The CDR3 spans 15 residues. The CDR3 DNA is TGTGCCTGGGACAGGGGGCGGGTAACTAACTATGGCTACACCTTC. Its translation is CAWDRGRVTNYGYTF.

The chain uses TRBV9 and TRBJ1-2; D not resolved. In germline, CDR1 is SGDLS, CDR2 YYNGEE. This CDR3 has 12 residues. V lost 5 bases to trimming and J lost 3 bases, with 8 bases between them. The CDR3 sequence: CASSASHYGYTF. CDR3 nucleotide sequence: TGTGCCAGCAGTGCTAGCCACTATGGCTACACCTTC.

This clone has a single count. The rearrangement joins TRBV29-1 to TRBJ2-7; 7 positions agree with TRBD2. The CDR3 length is 15 residues. V lost 2 bases and J lost 5; bases outside the gene matches: 12. Germline CDR1 is SQVTM and CDR2 is ANQGSEA. This CDR3 is CSVERNFSGWDEQYF. In DNA, the CDR3 is TGCAGCGTTGAACGGAATTTTAGCGGGTGGGACGAGCAGTACTTC.

This chain uses TRBV27 with TRBJ1-2, with a tentative D call TRBD1 (5 bases). CDR3 size: 13 residues. Germline CDR1 reads MNHEY; CDR2 reads SMNVEV (reference sequence). V shed 0 bases and J shed 7 bases, with 9 bases lying between them. The CDR3 spells CASSLSGAGGYTF. CDR3 nucleotide sequence: TGTGCCAGCAGTTTATCAGGGGCAGGTGGCTACACCTTC.

The gene calls are TRBV9 and TRBJ2-3, with TRBD1 as a possible D gene (6 bases). The CDR3 loop spans 14 amino acids. From germline, CDR1 is SGDLS and CDR2 YYNGEE. The V end lost 0 bases, the J end lost 4 bases, and 9 bases lay between the germline ends. CDR3 in DNA: TGTGCCAGCAGCGTAGGGGGGCCCCCAGATACGCAGTATTTT. Amino acids: CASSVGGPPDTQYF.

This clone was detected a few times. This chain links TRBV5-1 with TRBJ2-2; 10 nucleotides align to TRBD1. The CDR3 consists of 19 residues. The germline gives CDR1 SGHRS, CDR2 YFSETQ. With 4 bases clipped from V and 5 bases from J, the junction kept 17 bases outside the gene matches. DNA of the CDR3: TGCGCCAGCAGCCCTGGCGGTCTCGAGACAGGGGGCGATACCGGGGAGCTGTTTTTT. This translates into CASSPGGLETGGDTGELFF.

This clone was seen a handful of times. The rearrangement links TRBV7-3 to TRBJ2-2, with TRBD2 identical over 8 bases. This CDR3 has 15 amino acids. Germline lookup yields CDR1 SGHTA and CDR2 FQGTGA. Trimming removed 3 bases from V and 8 bases from J; junction bases left unmatched: 8. CDR3 loop: CASSFRDSGKGELFF. The CDR3 bases are TGTGCCAGCAGCTTTCGGGATAGCGGGAAGGGGGAGCTGTTTTTT.

This clone occurred once. In DNA, the CDR3 is TGCAGCGTTGAAGAGCAGGGGGCCTCAGATACGCAGTATTTT. Translated: CSVEEQGASDTQYF. The chain combines TRBV29-1 with TRBJ2-3, with 8 bases aligning to TRBD1. Germline V lookup: CDR1 SQVTM, CDR2 ANQGSEA. This CDR3 spans 14 amino acids. V dropped 0 bases and J dropped 4; count of bases not matched to a gene: 3.

This clone was seen just once. The rearrangement uses TRBV11-2 and TRBJ2-3; 10 bases map to TRBD2. The CDR3 has 17 residues. The V gene end was trimmed by 1 base and the J gene end by 4 bases; junction bases not matched to a gene: 8. Germline V gene sequence: CDR1 SGHAT, CDR2 FQNNGV. This chain's CDR3 is CASSLGGAGGPPDTQYF. Written as DNA, the CDR3 is TGTGCCAGCAGCTTAGGTGGAGCGGGAGGGCCACCAGATACGCAGTATTTT.

The V gene is TRBV27, the J gene TRBJ1-1; TRBD1 matches at 8 bases. Germline loops: CDR1 MNHEY, CDR2 SMNVEV (reference sequence). With 6 bases clipped from V and 0 bases from J, the junction kept 3 bases outside the gene matches. This CDR3 has 14 amino acids. The DNA for the CDR3 is TGTGCCAGCAGGGGGACAGGAATGAACACTGAAGCTTTCTTT. Amino acid sequence: CASRGTGMNTEAFF.

V gene TRBV29-1 combines with J gene TRBJ2-1, with D perhaps TRBD2 (5 bases). Germline lookup yields CDR1 SQVTM and CDR2 ANQGSEA. V lost 5 bases and J lost 9, with 11 bases in between. The CDR3 sequence is 11 residues long. CDR3 sequence: CSVPTAGEQFF. DNA for the CDR3: TGCAGCGTTCCGACCGCGGGTGAGCAGTTCTTC.

This sequence joins TRBV10-3 and TRBJ2-7, with TRBD2 as a possible D gene (5 bases). The CDR3 is 17 amino acids. Germline loops: CDR1 ENHRY, CDR2 SYGVKD. Trimming pared 2 bases from V and 0 bases from J, leaving 17 bases between. CDR3 sequence reads: CAISEEPRGRYSYEQYF. CDR3 DNA: TGTGCCATCAGTGAGGAACCCCGTGGGAGATACTCCTACGAGCAGTACTTC.

This rearrangement joins TRBV2 to TRBJ1-5, with D possibly matching TRBD1 (6 bases). V was clipped by 1 base and J by 7 bases, with 11 bases between them. The germline CDR1 and CDR2 sequences are SNHLY and FYNNEI. The CDR3 has 14 residues. CDR3 residues: CASSEGGGGQPQHF. CDR3 nucleotide sequence: TGTGCCAGCAGTGAAGGAGGGGGAGGGCAGCCCCAGCATTTT.

The chain is built from TRBV12-5 and TRBJ2-1; 7 bases map to TRBD2. Germline lookup yields CDR1 LGHNT and CDR2 FRNRAP. Trimming took 6 bases from V and 7 from J; bases not matched to a gene: 9. This CDR3 contains 14 residues. For the CDR3, the DNA is TGTGCTAGTGGGTTTACCGGGGAGGGAAATGAGCAGTTCTTC. Its translation is CASGFTGEGNEQFF.